The present entry profiles one T cell receptor beta chain with its context. This sample is part of a study of blood T cell repertoires in COVID-19. Across the whole study: Spain, Italy and the United States supplied samples that represented acute and convalescent COVID-19.

Profiling relied on immunoSEQ multiplex PCR, and the TCRdb table lists in-frame clones only, not all of them. The sample lists more than 150,000 clones; approximately 86% were seen once. In germline, CDR1 is SGHVS, CDR2 FQNEAQ. V shed 5 bases and J shed 4 bases, with 17 bases lying between them. The CDR3 extends over 15 amino acids. Cohort assignment relied on participant-reported clinical history. Two negative PCRs, clearance, or symptom resolution had been documented for recovered Cohort 3 donors. This receptor was identified in a woman under 40 who had recovered from COVID-19. What was sequenced was PBMCs or T cells enriched from blood (not recorded which). The V call is TRBV7-8, the J call TRBJ1-1; possible D gene TRBD1, 6 bases. CDR3 bases: TGTGCCAGCAGCCAGCTCCAGGGGTTTGGCACTGAAGCTTTCTTT. It yields the protein CASSQLQGFGTEAFF.